The source of this TCR beta chain is a study of T-cell memory formation after mild COVID-19. Study-level information: Largely, the TCR clusters proved donor specific. Notes on the study in general: The study found contracting CD4+ clones mainly in CM and EM and contracting CD8+ clones in EMRA.

This clonotype was counted many times. The antigen is unknown. Germline V lookup: CDR1 MNHNS, CDR2 SASEGT. The V segment lost 4 bases and the J segment 8 bases; nucleotides outside the gene matches: 11. This CDR3 spans 16 amino acids. In TCRdb, the 5' RACE reads were re-called with MiXCR into one record per CDR3 protein. The data show a few hundred thousand distinct CDR3 sequences, around 8% seen once. The sequence was collected from a man aged 18-30 years who had mild COVID-19 (a few samples of this study predate the infection). Cell type and time point are not known. The sequenced sample was PBMCs or a T cell subset sorted from them (not recorded which). The chain links TRBV6-1 to TRBJ2-1; 10 nucleotides match TRBD1. CDR3 in amino acids: CASSGDPGQGSDEQFF. In nucleotides, the CDR3 is TGTGCCAGCAGTGGAGACCCGGGACAGGGGAGCGATGAGCAGTTCTTC.